This TCR beta chain stems from a study of T-cell reconstitution after alpha-beta-depleted transplantation in children. During its preparation, the TCRbeta library received unique molecular identifiers. TCRdb processed the PCR reads anew with MiXCR; each CDR3 protein has one entry. The table has 580,000 or so distinct CDR3 sequences, 23% seen once. Study conclusions and caveats: Newly made T cells mostly supplied T-cell counts and diversity one year after transplant. Alpha-beta T cells present about two months after transplant were reported to originate from several hundred expanded graft clones. Some patients' high day-60 TCRbeta diversity was attributed to recipient cells surviving conditioning.

To note about this clonotype: Antigen: not known. The germline gene is not matched at one end of the junction; a read error may be the cause.

Sequenced here: PBMCs, mostly from graft donor cells, sampled 360 days after TCRalphabeta/CD19-depleted stem cell transplant. This TCR came from a boy in the first two years of life who had a stem cell transplant for acute myeloid leukemia, so the T cells may come from the graft donor.

The CDR3 here is CDSSPGPGGEAFF. DNA for the CDR3: TGTGACAGCAGTCCGGGCCCGGGGGGTGAAGCTTTCTTT. The chain joins TRBV12-3 or TRBV12-4 to TRBJ1-1, with D tentatively TRBD1 (5 bases). The CDR3 runs 13 residues.